The 2 T cell receptor beta chains reported below all come from one sample, sequenced in a study of T cells after yellow fever vaccination. TCRdb redid the calling of the 5' RACE reads with MiXCR, one entry per CDR3 protein. The data show about 370,000 distinct CDR3 sequences, approximately 10% seen once. This sample comprised PBMCs, obtained on the day of the first yellow fever vaccination. These receptors were taken from a young man who received the YFV17D yellow fever vaccine.

This chain joins TRBV6-8 and TRBJ1-1; D not resolved. The ends were cut back, 0 bases at V and 3 bases at J, with 5 bases in the middle. Germline CDR1 reads MNHGY; CDR2 reads SAAAGT. The CDR3 is 13 amino acids. Here the CDR3 DNA reads TGTGCCAGCAGTTACTCGATGTACACTGAAGCTTTCTTT. It is translated as CASSYSMYTEAFF.

V gene TRBV12-5 combines with J gene TRBJ2-3, with D unclear. CDR1 is LGHNT, CDR2 FRNRAP, per germline. The CDR3 sequence is 15 residues long. The V end was cut by 1 base, the J end by 4 bases, with 12 bases between. CDR3 sequence: CASGLGAYGPDTQYF. The CDR3 DNA reads as TGTGCTAGTGGTTTGGGGGCGTATGGTCCAGATACGCAGTATTTT.